The rows below give T cell receptor beta chains drawn from one sample of a study of cytomegalovirus exposure and HLA in healthy donors. Some clones are missing from TCRdb's copy, which holds only in-frame ones; the method was immunoSEQ multiplex PCR. Of under 200,000 clones in the sample, approximately 70% were seen once. Source material: PBMCs. These receptors came from a woman aged 40 to 50 in good health and CMV-seropositive. CDR3s include the opening cysteine and the closing phenylalanine or tryptophan. A D gene is named only where the DNA matches it firmly. Clone size is stated in some rows and not others, as once, few, many or a class when expanded.

D	J	V	size	CDR3	DNA
.	TRBJ1-4	TRBV7-3	few	CASNPRGEKEKLFF	TGTGCCAGCAACCCGCGGGGGGAAAAGGAAAAACTGTTTTTT
TRBD2	TRBJ2-7	TRBV6-5	few	CASSPTSGGSSEQYF	TGTGCCAGCAGTCCAACCTCGGGAGGGTCCTCCGAGCAGTACTTC
.	TRBJ2-3	TRBV6-5	.	CASSYQRAGDTQYF	TGTGCCAGCAGTTACCAACGGGCGGGAGATACGCAGTATTTT
.	TRBJ1-1	TRBV19	.	CASHMNTEAFF	TGTGCCAGCCACATGAACACTGAAGCTTTCTTT
TRBD2	TRBJ2-3	TRBV28	few	CASSFLGLAGATDTQYF	TGTGCCAGCAGTTTTCTGGGACTAGCGGGAGCCACAGATACGCAGTATTTT
TRBD2	TRBJ2-7	TRBV5-1	.	CASRLAGDSYEQYF	TGCGCCAGCCGACTAGCGGGGGACTCCTACGAGCAGTACTTC
TRBD2	TRBJ2-7	TRBV13	.	CASSPGLADSYEQYF	TGTGCCAGCAGCCCGGGACTAGCGGACTCCTACGAGCAGTACTTC
TRBD1	TRBJ2-1	TRBV18	.	CASSPGQGTSGYNEQFF	TGTGCCAGCTCACCGGGACAGGGAACTTCGGGGTACAATGAGCAGTTCTTC
.	TRBJ1-4	TRBV19	.	CASSIVQGEKLFF	TGTGCCAGTAGTATAGTGCAGGGTGAAAAACTGTTTTTT
.	TRBJ2-3	TRBV28	.	CASSSPGTPRGGTDTQYF	TGTGCCAGCAGCTCCCCCGGGACACCCAGGGGGGGCACAGATACGCAGTATTTT
TRBD1	TRBJ1-1	TRBV5-1	.	CASSLGGQGAEAFF	TGCGCCAGCAGCTTGGGGGGACAGGGGGCTGAAGCTTTCTTT
TRBD2	TRBJ2-3	TRBV15	.	CATSRVGLAGDTDTQYF	TGTGCCACCAGCAGAGTCGGGCTAGCGGGGGACACAGATACGCAGTATTTT
TRBD1	TRBJ2-1	TRBV7-9	.	CASSLNRGPGYNSYEQFF	TGTGCCAGCAGCCTTAACAGGGGTCCTGGCTACAACTCCTATGAGCAGTTCTTC
TRBD1	TRBJ2-5	TRBV29-1	.	CSVILQGEETQYF	TGCAGCGTTATCTTACAGGGGGAGGAGACCCAGTACTTC
.	TRBJ2-7	TRBV15	once	CATRREVGSSYEQYF	TGTGCCACCAGGAGAGAAGTCGGGTCGTCCTACGAGCAGTACTTC
TRBD1	TRBJ2-7	TRBV6-5	.	CASRRGRDSTYEQYF	TGTGCCAGCAGAAGGGGTCGGGACAGTACCTACGAGCAGTACTTC
.	TRBJ2-5	TRBV7-9	.	CASSPMSPSGTQYF	TGTGCCAGCAGCCCGATGTCCCCCTCGGGGACCCAGTACTTC
TRBD1	TRBJ2-7	TRBV2	.	CASSERTGGNYEQYF	TGTGCCAGCAGTGAACGGACAGGGGGCAACTACGAGCAGTACTTC
.	TRBJ1-5	TRBV19	.	CASSDNTGLGNQPQHF	TGTGCCAGTAGCGATAATACAGGGTTAGGCAATCAGCCCCAGCATTTT
.	TRBJ2-5	TRBV2	.	CASRLDFQETQYF	TGTGCCAGCAGATTGGACTTCCAAGAGACCCAGTACTTC
.	TRBJ1-1	TRBV4-2	.	CASSQDFLGRADGTKAFF	TGTGCCAGCAGCCAAGACTTTCTTGGGAGAGCCGACGGCACCAAAGCTTTCTTT
.	TRBJ2-7	TRBV28	.	CASSLPFLSYEQYF	TGTGCCAGCAGTTTACCCTTTCTAAGCTACGAGCAGTACTTC
TRBD2	TRBJ2-6	TRBV28	.	CASSSSGLVISSGANVLTF	TGTGCCAGCAGTTCGTCGGGACTAGTAATCAGCTCTGGGGCCAACGTCCTGACTTTC
TRBD1	TRBJ2-1	TRBV28	.	CASSLFGTGTYNEQFF	TGTGCCAGCAGTTTATTTGGGACAGGAACCTACAATGAGCAGTTCTTC
.	TRBJ2-7	TRBV14	.	CASSQRTGTFSYEQYF	TGTGCCAGCAGCCAGAGAACAGGTACCTTCTCCTACGAGCAGTACTTC
.	TRBJ2-3	TRBV29-1	.	CSAGQVGYTDTQYF	TGCAGCGCGGGACAAGTCGGGTACACAGATACGCAGTATTTT
.	TRBJ2-3	TRBV6-5	few	CASSYFPGDTQYF	TGTGCCAGCAGTTATTTCCCGGGGGATACGCAGTATTTT
.	TRBJ2-7	TRBV28	.	CASSAGYEQYF	TGTGCCAGCAGTGCGGGTTACGAGCAGTACTTC
.	TRBJ2-2	TRBV11-2	.	CASRQMRNTGELFF	TGTGCCAGCAGACAGATGAGGAACACCGGGGAGCTGTTTTTT
TRBD2	TRBJ2-7	TRBV19	.	CASSIFGGGPYEQYF	TGTGCCAGTAGTATATTTGGCGGGGGTCCCTACGAGCAGTACTTC
TRBD2	TRBJ2-1	TRBV28	.	CASRPLPGLAGGAYNEQFF	TGTGCCAGCAGGCCTCTACCGGGACTAGCGGGGGGGGCCTACAATGAGCAGTTCTTC
TRBD2	TRBJ2-7	TRBV7-2	.	CASSLTGLAREQYF	TGTGCCAGCAGCTTAACGGGACTAGCCCGCGAGCAGTACTTC
TRBD1	TRBJ1-4	TRBV4-2	once	CASSHGDRANEKLFF	TGTGCCAGCAGCCACGGGGACAGGGCTAATGAAAAACTGTTTTTT
TRBD2	TRBJ2-1	TRBV6-1	.	CASSEGKRGNNEQFF	TGTGCCAGCAGTGAAGGGAAGCGGGGCAACAATGAGCAGTTCTTC
.	TRBJ2-3	TRBV5-8	.	CASSLAGLSPTDTQYF	TGTGCCAGCAGCTTGGCAGGGCTCTCCCCCACAGATACGCAGTATTTT
.	TRBJ1-2	TRBV10-3	.	CAISESAGSNYGYTF	TGTGCCATCAGTGAGTCGGCGGGGTCAAACTATGGCTACACCTTC
TRBD1	TRBJ2-4	TRBV6-5	.	CAYLKGAEAKNIQYF	TGTGCCTACTTGAAGGGGGCGGAAGCCAAAAACATTCAGTACTTC
.	TRBJ2-6	TRBV4-1	.	CASSQVAGGINSGANVLTF	TGCGCCAGCAGCCAAGTAGCTGGAGGTATTAACTCTGGGGCCAACGTCCTGACTTTC
TRBD2	TRBJ2-6	TRBV19	.	CASSFSGDSGANVLTF	TGTGCCAGTAGTTTTAGCGGGGACTCTGGGGCCAACGTCCTGACTTTC
.	TRBJ2-7	TRBV5-1	.	CASSLWTDVSYEQYF	TGCGCCAGCAGCTTGTGGACAGATGTTTCCTACGAGCAGTACTTC
.	TRBJ2-3	TRBV21-1	.	CASSFYRTSGIYTQYF	TGTGCCAGCAGCTTCTACAGGACTAGCGGGATTTATACGCAGTATTTT
TRBD1	TRBJ1-4	TRBV18	.	CASSTGQGDEKLFF	TGTGCCAGCTCAACGGGACAGGGGGATGAAAAACTGTTTTTT
.	TRBJ1-4	TRBV19	.	CASSGLMGPLLNEKLFF	TGTGCCAGTAGTGGACTAATGGGACCGCTCCTTAATGAAAAACTGTTTTTT
.	TRBJ1-5	TRBV27	few	CASSLSPENQPQHF	TGTGCCAGCAGTTTATCGCCGGAGAATCAGCCCCAGCATTTT
.	TRBJ1-2	TRBV6-5	.	CASYGGVEYGYTF	TGTGCCAGCTACGGAGGGGTAGAGTATGGCTACACCTTC
TRBD2	TRBJ2-3	TRBV15	once	CATSRVGGGTEHTDTQYF	TGTGCCACCAGCAGAGTCGGCGGGGGGACGGAACACACAGATACGCAGTATTTT
.	TRBJ1-2	TRBV7-2	.	CASSRQEVFYGYTF	TGTGCCAGCAGCCGCCAGGAGGTCTTCTATGGCTACACCTTC
TRBD1	TRBJ2-1	TRBV5-1	.	CASNYRGRYDEQFF	TGCGCCAGCAACTACAGGGGGCGCTATGATGAGCAGTTCTTC
TRBD1	TRBJ2-1	TRBV7-6	.	CASSLVWDRVSGEQFF	TGTGCCAGCAGCTTAGTATGGGACAGGGTCTCCGGTGAGCAGTTCTTC
.	TRBJ2-4	TRBV28	.	CASSFLGGLAKNIQYF	TGTGCCAGCAGTTTCCTGGGCGGGCTAGCCAAAAACATTCAGTACTTC
.	TRBJ1-5	TRBV28	.	CASSAQGQTNHF	TGTGCCAGCAGTGCACAGGGTCAAACAAACCATTTT
TRBD1	TRBJ1-2	TRBV11-2	.	CASSLDSGGTLHGYTF	TGTGCCAGCAGCTTAGATTCAGGGGGCACACTGCATGGCTACACCTTC
.	TRBJ2-3	TRBV19	few	CASTPVASWGGTDTQYF	TGTGCCAGTACCCCGGTGGCGTCGTGGGGGGGCACAGATACGCAGTATTTT
TRBD1	TRBJ2-7	TRBV6-1	.	CASSESKGQSQYF	TGTGCCAGCAGTGAGAGTAAGGGACAGTCTCAGTACTTC
.	TRBJ1-5	TRBV6-1	many	CASSAWADGQPQHF	TGTGCCAGCAGTGCCTGGGCAGACGGTCAGCCCCAGCATTTT